This entry lists 32 T cell receptor beta chains sequenced from one sample in a study of T cell responses to AZD1222 COVID-19 vaccine. The repertoire was sequenced with immunoSEQ multiplex PCR; TCRdb's copy has only in-frame clones and lacks some. Of 170,000 or so clones in the sample, roughly 88% are singletons; the top ten hold around 10%. The starting material was peripheral blood, obtained 28 days after the second AZD1222 dose. All receptors derive from an adult who received the AZD1222 COVID-19 vaccine.

The J gene is TRBJ1-2, the V gene TRBV4-3; D ambiguous. The CDR3 is 15 amino acids. CDR1 and CDR2 from the germline V gene are LGHNA and YSLEER. Trimming shortened V by 0 bases and J by 8 bases, and 16 bases separated the two germline ends. CDR3 coding DNA: TGCGCCAGCAGCCAAGAATTTGCATCGACGGAAGGCTACACCTTC. Translating gives CASSQEFASTEGYTF.

In its sample, this clone was seen a few times. The chain links TRBV5-4 to TRBJ2-1; D not resolved. Germline V CDR1 and CDR2: SGHNT, YYREEE (reference sequence). The CDR3 has 15 residues. Trimming removed 4 bases from V and 2 bases from J, with 13 bases in between. CDR3 nucleotide sequence: TGTGCCAGCAGCCCCTCGGTTAGGGCCTACAATGAGCAGTTCTTC. Amino acid sequence: CASSPSVRAYNEQFF.

The J gene is TRBJ1-5, the V gene TRBV3-1 (or the pseudogene TRBV3-2), with 10 bases identical to TRBD1. CDR1 and CDR2 from the germline V gene are LGHDT and YNNKEL (reference sequence). The CDR3 sequence is 16 residues long. The V segment lost 3 bases and the J segment 4 bases; nucleotides outside the gene matches: 6. CDR3 loop: CASSQGQGYGNQPQHF. The CDR3 coding sequence is TGTGCCAGCAGCCAGGGACAGGGGTATGGGAATCAGCCCCAGCATTTT.

The rearrangement links TRBV11-1 to TRBJ2-1; 10 bases are a match to TRBD2. The CDR3 extends over 15 amino acids. The germline V gene encodes CDR1 SGHAT and CDR2 FQDESV (reference sequence). Trimming cost V 1 base and J 5 bases; bases outside gene matches: 2. CDR3 nucleotides: TGTGCCAGCAGCTTAGAGCTAGCGGGGGACAATGAGCAGTTCTTC. Protein: CASSLELAGDNEQFF.

The chain has TRBV14 and TRBJ2-3; D unresolved. The CDR3 totals 14 residues. Germline lookup yields CDR1 SGHDN and CDR2 FVKESK. V gave up 4 bases and J gave up 1 base, with 9 bases separating them. CDR3 coding DNA: TGTGCCAGCAGCCCCCTAAGGGGCACAGATACGCAGTATTTT. Its translation: CASSPLRGTDTQYF.

The genes are TRBV3-1 (or the pseudogene TRBV3-2) and TRBJ2-3; D possibly corresponds to TRBD2 (6 bases). With 0 bases removed from V and 11 bases from J, the gap between germline ends came to 21 bases. Germline CDR1 is LGHDT and CDR2 is YNNKEL (reference sequence). The length of the CDR3 is 16 residues. In DNA, the CDR3 is TGTGCCAGCAGCCAAGATCGGGGGACCACCATCTGGAGGCAGTATTTT. The encoded protein is CASSQDRGTTIWRQYF.

The V and J genes are TRBV3-1 (or the pseudogene TRBV3-2) and TRBJ1-4; D not certain. Trimming took off 0 bases at V and 7 bases at J, with 12 bases between the two ends. In germline, CDR1 is LGHDT, CDR2 YNNKEL (reference sequence). This CDR3 has 15 amino acids. The CDR3 DNA sequence: TGTGCCAGCAGCCAAGATCCGGGAGCGGGTGAAAAACTGTTTTTT. Translated, it gives CASSQDPGAGEKLFF.

The rearrangement links TRBV6-5 to TRBJ2-5, with D possibly being TRBD2 (5 bases). CDR3 length: 14 amino acids. Germline CDR1 reads MNHEY; CDR2 reads SVGAGI. Trimming took 6 bases from V and 2 from J, leaving 13 bases between them. The CDR3 loop reads CASSLGLLQETQYF. CDR3 coding DNA: TGTGCCAGCAGCCTCGGACTTTTACAAGAGACCCAGTACTTC.

Only one count was recorded for this clone. The chain joins TRBV30 to TRBJ1-1, with TRBD1 identical over 8 bases. Looked up from germline, CDR1 is GTSNPN and CDR2 is SVGIG (reference sequence). Unmatched junction bases numbered 16, after V lost 4 bases and J lost 6 bases. CDR3 size: 16 residues. CDR3 in DNA: TGTGCCTGGACTCAGTGGCAGGGGGCTGCGGGGGCTGAAGCTTTCTTT. Protein: CAWTQWQGAAGAEAFF.

This clone was seen just once. In nucleotides, the CDR3 is TGCGCCAGCAGCTTGTTAGGGACTAGCGGGTCACAGGACTACAATGAGCAGTTCTTC. Encoded protein: CASSLLGTSGSQDYNEQFF. This chain joins TRBV5-1 and TRBJ2-1; 12 nucleotides agree with TRBD2. This CDR3 has 19 residues. The J segment lost 3 bases and the V segment lost 1 base, leaving 11 bases of the junction unmatched. CDR1 and CDR2 (germline): SGHRS, YFSETQ.

The rearrangement uses TRBV7-2 and TRBJ2-5; D ambiguous. The V end was cut by 1 base, the J end by 2 bases, with 8 bases between. Germline-derived CDR1 and CDR2 are SGHTA and FQGNSA. The CDR3 spans 14 residues. CDR3 amino acids: CASSLDRSQETQYF. The CDR3 DNA sequence: TGTGCCAGCAGCTTAGATCGCAGTCAAGAGACCCAGTACTTC.

The chain links TRBV24-1 to TRBJ1-6; 7 bases match TRBD1. Trimming at V came to 10 bases and at J to 10 bases, leaving 15 bases not matched to a gene. The CDR3 covers 15 residues. Germline V gene lookup returns CDR1 KGHDR and CDR2 SFDVKD. The CDR3 DNA reads as TGTGCCACGGGCCTTTTTTACAGGGGTCGGTCACCCCTCCACTTT. It codes for CATGLFYRGRSPLHF.

The chain joins TRBV7-6 to TRBJ2-7; D is possibly TRBD1 (5 bases). This CDR3 contains 15 residues. Trimming pared 5 bases from V and 3 bases from J, leaving 17 bases between. The germline V gene encodes CDR1 SGHVS and CDR2 FNYEAQ. CDR3 amino acids: CASSTRAHSNYEQYF. The CDR3 DNA follows: TGTGCCAGCAGCACCAGGGCCCACTCGAACTACGAGCAGTACTTC.

This clone was seen once. Written as DNA, the CDR3 is TGCGCCAGCAGCTACGGGACAGGGGGTGGCTACACCTTC. Translated, it gives CASSYGTGGGYTF. V and J are TRBV5-1 and TRBJ1-2, with TRBD1 matching over 11 bases. Germline trimming cut 3 bases from V and 7 bases from J; bases unmatched to any gene: 2. The CDR3 covers 13 residues. Per germline, CDR1 SGHRS and CDR2 YFSETQ.

The V call is TRBV10-1, the J call TRBJ2-3, with 8 bases matching TRBD2. The CDR3 covers 17 residues. J was trimmed by 1 base and V by 3 bases; bases with no gene match: 9. CDR1 is WNHNN and CDR2 is SYGVQD in the germline V gene (reference sequence). CDR3 DNA: TGCGCCAGCAGTGAAAGAACGGGGGGGCTCCGCACAGATACGCAGTATTTT. As protein: CASSERTGGLRTDTQYF.

This clone was observed a few times. The chain links TRBV19 to TRBJ2-7, with D unclear. Deletions cut 4 bases from V and 0 bases from J, with 10 bases between. Germline-derived CDR1 and CDR2 are LNHDA and SQIVND (reference sequence). The CDR3 is 14 amino acids. The CDR3, as DNA: TGTGCCAGTAGTAACCCGGGTCTCTCCTACGAGCAGTACTTC. Translated: CASSNPGLSYEQYF. The full variable domain, in which reference TRBV19 and TRBJ2-7 provide the parts outside the CDR3, is DGGITQSPKYLFRKEGQNVTLSCEQNLNHDAMYWYRQDPGQGLRLIYYSQIVNDFQKGDIAEGYSVSREKKESFPLTVTSAQKNPTAFYLCASSNPGLSYEQYFGPGTRLTVT.

V usage is TRBV5-4 and J usage is TRBJ1-4, with 11 bases that match TRBD1. With 0 bases clipped from V and 3 bases from J, the junction kept 1 base outside the gene matches. Germline V lookup: CDR1 SGHNT, CDR2 YYREEE (reference sequence). CDR3 size: 16 residues. The CDR3 spells CASSLGTGGSNEKLFF. The CDR3 bases are TGTGCCAGCAGCTTGGGGACAGGGGGCTCTAATGAAAAACTGTTTTTT.

The chain is built from TRBV9 and TRBJ2-2; 7 bases fit TRBD2. Trimming cost V 5 bases and J 1 base; bases outside gene matches: 8. Germline values: CDR1 SGDLS, CDR2 YYNGEE. The CDR3 spans 16 residues. The CDR3: CASRIRLAENTGELFF. The CDR3 DNA reads TGTGCCAGCAGAATCAGGCTAGCGGAGAACACCGGGGAGCTGTTTTTT.

This chain joins TRBV7-9 and TRBJ2-3; 16 nucleotides agree with TRBD2. V trimming: 5 bases; J trimming: 2 bases; junction bases outside the gene matches: 10. The CDR3 runs 19 residues. CDR1 and CDR2 (germline): SEHNR, FQNEAQ (reference sequence). The DNA of the CDR3 is TGTGCCAGCAGCCCCCCGGGACTAGCGGGGGGGGTGCTCACAGATACGCAGTATTTT. Translation: CASSPPGLAGGVLTDTQYF.

V is TRBV5-1 and J is TRBJ2-2, with 9 nucleotides matching TRBD1. This CDR3 is 16 amino acids long. Germline V gene lookup returns CDR1 SGHRS and CDR2 YFSETQ. After removal of 1 base from V and 5 bases from J, the junction contained 6 bases not matched to a gene. The CDR3 loop reads CASSLTGTGLTGELFF. The CDR3 region has the DNA TGCGCCAGCAGCTTGACCGGGACAGGGTTAACCGGGGAGCTGTTTTTT.

This chain links TRBV7-8 with TRBJ2-1; 10 positions match TRBD2. The length of the CDR3 is 15 residues. Germline V gene lookup returns CDR1 SGHVS and CDR2 FQNEAQ. The J segment lost 8 bases and the V segment lost 2 bases, leaving 6 bases of the junction unmatched. Here the CDR3 DNA reads TGTGCCAGCAGCTTAAGCGGGGGGGCCGTTGATGAGCAGTTCTTC. Its translation: CASSLSGGAVDEQFF.

This clone has just one count. The chain uses TRBV11-3 and TRBJ2-5; 13 bases match TRBD2. Germline assignment: CDR1 SGHNT and CDR2 YENEEA. The CDR3 spans 15 residues. V lost 4 bases and J lost 4; bases outside the gene matches: 3. Written as DNA, the CDR3 is TGTGCCAGCAGCTCCGGACTAGCGGGGGTAGAGACCCAGTACTTC. Protein sequence: CASSSGLAGVETQYF.

This chain uses TRBV30 with TRBJ1-1; tentative D call: TRBD1 (5 bases). Deletions cut 3 bases from V and 10 bases from J, with 9 bases between. The CDR3 totals 10 residues. From germline, CDR1 is GTSNPN and CDR2 SVGIG (reference sequence). The CDR3 DNA sequence: TGTGCCTGGAGGGGGGTGGCAGCTTTCTTT. This encodes CAWRGVAAFF.

The rearrangement uses TRBV19 and TRBJ2-7; a weak D match, TRBD1 (5 bases). V lost 9 bases, J lost 3 bases, and 21 bases lay in between. Germline loops: CDR1 LNHDA, CDR2 SQIVND (reference sequence). This CDR3 is built from 15 residues. The CDR3 is CASPAHRSFHYEQYF. In DNA, the CDR3 is TGTGCCAGCCCAGCTCACAGGAGCTTTCACTACGAGCAGTACTTC. The whole variable domain, filled in from reference TRBV19 and TRBJ2-7, reads DGGITQSPKYLFRKEGQNVTLSCEQNLNHDAMYWYRQDPGQGLRLIYYSQIVNDFQKGDIAEGYSVSREKKESFPLTVTSAQKNPTAFYLCASPAHRSFHYEQYFGPGTRLTVT.

V gene TRBV19 combines with J gene TRBJ2-2; D is ambiguous. Germline lookup yields CDR1 LNHDA and CDR2 SQIVND (reference sequence). V was trimmed by 6 bases and J by 2 bases, leaving 13 bases between them. The CDR3 spans 15 residues. For the CDR3, the DNA is TGTGCCAGTAGCGAGCTTAGGAGTAACACCGGGGAGCTGTTTTTT. Translation gives CASSELRSNTGELFF. Combining the CDR3 with reference TRBV19 and TRBJ2-2 gives the whole variable domain DGGITQSPKYLFRKEGQNVTLSCEQNLNHDAMYWYRQDPGQGLRLIYYSQIVNDFQKGDIAEGYSVSREKKESFPLTVTSAQKNPTAFYLCASSELRSNTGELFFGEGSRLTVL.

The V gene is TRBV20-1, the J gene TRBJ2-5; D unresolved. The CDR3 length is 11 residues. Germline V gene sequence: CDR1 DFQATT, CDR2 SNEGSKA (reference sequence). Trimming removed 4 bases from V and 2 bases from J, with 5 bases in between. The CDR3 region is CSATPQETQYF. The CDR3 nucleotides read TGCAGTGCTACCCCTCAAGAGACCCAGTACTTC.

The CDR3 region has the DNA TGTGCCAGCAGCCACGGGGACAGCCAAGAGACCCAGTACTTC. It codes for CASSHGDSQETQYF. The rearrangement uses TRBV4-2 and TRBJ2-5, with 7 nucleotides matching TRBD1. The CDR3 loop spans 14 amino acids. Looked up from germline, CDR1 is LGHNA and CDR2 is YNFKEQ. V was clipped by 3 bases and J by 1 base; unmatched bases: 2.

The CDR3 protein is CASSQDISDFNTEAFF. CDR3 nucleotide sequence: TGTGCCAGCAGCCAAGATATCTCGGACTTTAACACTGAAGCTTTCTTT. The J gene is TRBJ1-1, the V gene TRBV4-2; no reliable D call. The length of the CDR3 is 16 residues. Looked up from germline, CDR1 is LGHNA and CDR2 is YNFKEQ. With 0 bases removed from V and 2 bases from J, the gap between germline ends came to 13 bases.

The chain links TRBV6-5 to TRBJ1-3; no clear D gene. Germline V gene sequence: CDR1 MNHEY, CDR2 SVGAGI. CDR3 length: 16 amino acids. V was clipped by 2 bases and J by 0 bases, with 11 bases between them. The CDR3 spells CASSYLEGLSGNTIYF. CDR3 DNA sequence: TGTGCCAGCAGTTACCTTGAAGGCCTCTCTGGAAACACCATATATTTT.

The genes are TRBV19 and TRBJ1-5; the D is unclear. Germline V gene lookup returns CDR1 LNHDA and CDR2 SQIVND (reference sequence). The CDR3 has 12 amino acids. The V gene lost 0 bases and the J gene lost 7 bases, with 4 bases spanning the gap. The CDR3 nucleotides are TGTGCCAGTAGTATAGAGGAGCAGCCCCAGCATTTT. Encoded protein: CASSIEEQPQHF.

The V gene is TRBV11-2, the J gene TRBJ1-5; D is perhaps TRBD1 (5 bases). Germline loops: CDR1 SGHAT, CDR2 FQNNGV. Trimming removed 5 bases from V and 7 bases from J, with 15 bases in between. The CDR3 has 14 residues. The chain's CDR3 is CASSPAQGIQPQHF. The CDR3 region has the DNA TGTGCCAGCAGCCCTGCCCAGGGAATCCAGCCCCAGCATTTT.

This chain joins TRBV6-5 and TRBJ1-2; 12 positions agree with TRBD1. CDR1 and CDR2 from the germline V gene are MNHEY and SVGAGI. The CDR3 runs 16 residues. Unmatched junction bases numbered 3, after V lost 0 bases and J lost 4 bases. CDR3 protein: CASSYSGQGASYGYTF. DNA for the CDR3: TGTGCCAGCAGTTACTCGGGACAGGGGGCGAGCTATGGCTACACCTTC.